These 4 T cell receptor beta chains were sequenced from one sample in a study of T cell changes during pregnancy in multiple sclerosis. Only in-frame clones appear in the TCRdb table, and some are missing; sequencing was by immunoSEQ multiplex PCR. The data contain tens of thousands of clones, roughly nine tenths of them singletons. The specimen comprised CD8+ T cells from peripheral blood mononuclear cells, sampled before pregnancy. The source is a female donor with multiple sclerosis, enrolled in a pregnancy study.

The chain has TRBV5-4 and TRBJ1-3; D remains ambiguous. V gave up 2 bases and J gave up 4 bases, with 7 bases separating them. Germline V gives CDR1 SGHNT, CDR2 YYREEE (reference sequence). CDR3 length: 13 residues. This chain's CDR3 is CASSLGGGNTIYF. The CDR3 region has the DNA TGTGCCAGCAGCTTAGGCGGAGGAAACACCATATATTTT.

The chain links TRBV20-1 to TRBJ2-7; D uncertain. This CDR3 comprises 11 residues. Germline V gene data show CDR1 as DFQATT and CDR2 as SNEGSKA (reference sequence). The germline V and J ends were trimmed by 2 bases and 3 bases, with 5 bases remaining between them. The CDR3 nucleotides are TGCAGTGCTAGACAGGACTACGAGCAGTACTTC. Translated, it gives CSARQDYEQYF.

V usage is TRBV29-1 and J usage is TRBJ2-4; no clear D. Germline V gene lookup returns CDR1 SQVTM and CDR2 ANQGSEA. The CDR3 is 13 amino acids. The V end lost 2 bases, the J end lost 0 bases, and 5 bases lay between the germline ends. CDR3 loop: CSVETGAKNIQYF. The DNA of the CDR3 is TGCAGCGTTGAAACCGGAGCCAAAAACATTCAGTACTTC. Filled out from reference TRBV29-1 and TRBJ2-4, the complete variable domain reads SAVISQKPSRDICQRGTSLTIQCQVDSQVTMMFWYRQQPGQSLTLIATANQGSEATYESGFVIDKFPISRPNLTFSTLTVSNMSPEDSSIYLCSVETGAKNIQYFGAGTRLSVL.

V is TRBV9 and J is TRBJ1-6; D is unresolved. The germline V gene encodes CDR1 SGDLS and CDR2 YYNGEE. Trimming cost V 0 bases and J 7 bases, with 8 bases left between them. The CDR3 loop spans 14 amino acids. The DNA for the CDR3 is TGTGCCAGCAGCGTAGCACAGACCAATTCACCCCTCCACTTT. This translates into CASSVAQTNSPLHF.